This T cell receptor beta chain comes out of a study of cytomegalovirus exposure and HLA in healthy donors. The PCR had 60 Vbeta and 13 Jbeta primers. The table came from immunoSEQ multiplex PCR; TCRdb's copy has only in-frame clones and leaves some out. There are over 150,000 clones in the sample; around 65% occur only once, and about 2.9% lies in the top ten. Germline CDR1 reads SGHVS; CDR2 reads FNYEAQ. The CDR3 spans 13 residues. J gave up 4 bases and V 5 bases, and 2 bases lay outside the gene matches. This TCR was sampled from a woman in her thirties or forties in good health and CMV-seropositive. Material: PBMCs. The chain carries TRBV7-6 and TRBJ2-7, with TRBD2 matching over 10 bases. CDR3 amino acids: CASSATSGYEQYF. Here the CDR3 DNA reads TGTGCCAGCAGCGCGACTAGCGGGTACGAGCAGTACTTC. Supplemented by reference TRBV7-6 and TRBJ2-7, the full variable domain reads GAGVSQSPRYKVTKRGQDVALRCDPISGHVSLYWYRQALGQGPEFLTYFNYEAQQDKSGLPNDRFSAERPEGSISTLTIQRTEQRDSAMYRCASSATSGYEQYFGPGTRLTVT.